A single sample gave rise to the 6 T cell receptor beta chains below, sequenced in a study of identifying expanded T cells in peripheral blood. Method: immunoSEQ multiplex PCR; TCRdb's copy keeps in-frame clones and lacks some. The data show about 85,000 clones, with about 89% seen just once and 2.8% held by the top ten. The specimen was blood. The receptors originated from a person aged 18-70 years in good health.

The chain has TRBV9 and TRBJ1-2; unclear D gene. The V end lost 0 bases, the J end lost 5 bases, and 8 bases lay between the germline ends. Germline CDR1 and CDR2: SGDLS and YYNGEE. The CDR3 length is 13 residues. The CDR3 region is CASSVDEGYGYTF. CDR3 bases: TGTGCCAGCAGCGTAGATGAAGGGTATGGCTACACCTTC.

The chain links TRBV10-3 to TRBJ1-2; perhaps TRBD1 as D (6 bases). Trimming took 4 bases from V and 2 from J, leaving 8 bases between them. This CDR3 spans 13 amino acids. Per germline, CDR1 ENHRY and CDR2 SYGVKD. The CDR3 DNA follows: TGTGCCATCAGTGTCCAGGGGAACTATGGCTACACCTTC. Translation gives CAISVQGNYGYTF.

This chain connects TRBV19 to TRBJ2-1, with 12 bases identical to TRBD2. CDR1 is LNHDA and CDR2 is SQIVND in the germline V gene (reference sequence). CDR3 size: 15 residues. J lost 7 bases, V lost 8 bases, and 9 bases had no gene match. CDR3 region: CASAHLAGGRNEQFF. DNA for the CDR3: TGTGCCAGTGCCCATCTAGCGGGGGGGAGGAATGAGCAGTTCTTC.

The gene calls are TRBV4-3 and TRBJ1-6; 10 bases line up with TRBD1. The junction had 8 bases not matched to a gene; V was cut back by 0 bases and J by 3 bases. The CDR3 spans 19 residues. The germline V gene has CDR1 LGHNA and CDR2 YSLEER. The CDR3 spells CASSQDPRTGGFYNSPLHF. CDR3 DNA sequence: TGCGCCAGCAGCCAAGATCCCAGGACAGGGGGTTTCTATAATTCACCCCTCCACTTT.

CDR3 sequence (DNA): TGTGCCAGTAGCTTTACAGGGGTCTATAGCAATCAGCCCCAGCATTTT. Its translation is CASSFTGVYSNQPQHF. The genes are TRBV19 and TRBJ1-5, with 7 nucleotides matching TRBD1. The CDR3 has 16 residues. Germline V gives CDR1 LNHDA, CDR2 SQIVND (reference sequence). V lost 6 bases and J lost 0; bases outside the gene matches: 8.

The V call is TRBV15, the J call TRBJ2-3, with a possible D match to TRBD1 (5 bases). With 0 bases removed from V and 4 bases from J, the gap between germline ends came to 14 bases. The germline V gene encodes CDR1 LNHNV and CDR2 YYDKDF (reference sequence). The CDR3 consists of 16 residues. In DNA form, the CDR3 reads TGTGCCACCAGCAGAGATTCCGGCCAGGGATCAGATACGCAGTATTTT. This codes for CATSRDSGQGSDTQYF.